This T cell receptor beta chain was identified in a study of T-cell reconstitution after alpha-beta-depleted transplantation in children listed by TCRdb under 2016. Notes on the research overall: Using TCR repertoire profiling, the study quantitatively followed how T-cell immune reconstitution unfolded in children after TCRalphabeta/CD19-depleted allogeneic hematopoietic cell transplantation.

The treatment or condition label here, explained by the study, means: allogeneic hematopoietic cell transplantation with graft depleted of TCRalphabeta T cells and CD19 B cells. Transplant recipients were children who received TCRalphabeta/CD19-depleted allogeneic hematopoietic cell grafts. Library preparation used PCR. The reads were generated on an Illumina HiSeq 2500. TCR library preparation used molecular barcoding, with unique molecular identifiers applied to normalize quantification of the TCRbeta repertoire. The public reads were reprocessed in TCRdb via fastp at Q25 and MiXCR, keeping in-frame beta chains. Here each entry gathers all rows of one CDR3 protein and keeps the most common genes and DNA. This sample is represented by approximately 70,000 distinct CDR3 sequences; roughly 4.5% of them were singletons. Approximately 20% of the sample belongs to the ten largest clones. Findings and caveats that apply to the study as a whole: The apparently early recovery of alphabetaT-cell counts about two months after transplant reportedly depended on only several hundred rapidly expanded clones that came from non-depleted graft cells. Over subsequent months, a decline in hyperexpanded clone frequencies was noted, and after one year, T-cell counts and TCRbeta diversity were mostly ascribed to newly produced T cells. The high TCRbeta diversity at day 60 in some patients was ascribed to recipient T cells and intrathymic progenitors that had survived conditioning.

V drops 0 bases and J drops 5 bases, leaving 21 bases in between. Inclusive of the bounding cysteine and valine, the CDR3 is 17 residues long. Of all the DNA, just the CDR3 is kept, 51 bases in frame from base 1. In the germline V gene (reference sequence), CDR1 corresponds to SGHKS and CDR2 to YYEKEE. This clonotype was counted ten times or more. The target of this receptor is not known. The record has no base qualities; no much larger clone is one base away. The TCR sequence derives from a boy in the first two years of life who had a stem cell transplant for acute myeloid leukemia, so the T cells may come from the graft donor. Rearrangement joined TRBV5-5 to TRBJ2-7, with no reliable assignment of the D segment. This material consisted of PBMCs, mostly from graft donor cells, taken 180 days after TCRalphabeta/CD19-depleted stem cell transplant. CDR3 region: CASSLGPAQEWENEQYV. The base sequence is TGTGCCAGCAGCTTGGGCCCCGCCCAAGAGTGGGAAAACGAGCAGTACGTC.